This TCR beta chain came from a study of T cells in Graves' hyperthyroidism and ophthalmopathy. This CDR3 is 15 amino acids long. Germline V CDR1 and CDR2: SGHAT, FQNNGV. With regard to this clonotype: This could be a read error, since a much larger clone is one nucleotide away.

Authors of the study amplified TCR beta CDR3 regions from RNA transcripts. Primed by the HTBI set, a first-round RT-PCR was run on the TCR CDR3. TCRdb fed the multiplex PCR reads into MiXCR, producing one record per CDR3 protein. The sample lists over 200,000 distinct CDR3 sequences; roughly 18% were seen once. The sequencing sample was made of blood. The rearrangement joins TRBV11-2 to TRBJ2-3; maybe TRBD1 (5 bases). The J call may be incorrect, as the DNA end agrees better with TRBJ1-5. The TCR was taken from a man in his forties or fifties with Graves' hyperthyroidism. The DNA of the CDR3 is TGTGCCAGCAGCTTAGCCGGGACCGGGGCAGATACGCAGCATTTT. As protein: CASSLAGTGADTQHF.